The clone carrying this T cell receptor beta chain was seen more than once but under ten times. Antigen unknown. An Oncomine TCR Beta short-read assay was used to sequence the DNA from cultured CD4+ T cells. TCRdb redid the calling of the PCR reads with MiXCR, one entry per CDR3 protein. The table records over 9,000 distinct CDR3 sequences, approximately 53% of them present only once. This specimen comes from a study of vaccination and CD4 T cells after COVID-19. Study-level information: Across the group, participants received two doses of either BNT162b2 or mRNA-1273 vaccine.

The germline V and J ends were trimmed by 4 bases and 7 bases, with 14 bases remaining between them. The length of the CDR3 is 12 residues. From germline, CDR1 is SQVTM and CDR2 ANQGSEA. The treatment here: roughly 11-day PBMC culture with coronavirus spike peptide pools or control peptides (ViraFEST assay). The sample consisted of CD4+ T cells from blood, cultured in vitro. The source of this sequence is a human donor who had recovered from COVID-19. The rearrangement uses TRBV29-1 and TRBJ2-7; D is tentatively TRBD1 or TRBD2 (5 bases each). CDR3 region: CSVGRDDLEQYF. The CDR3 DNA sequence: TGCAGCGTTGGCAGGGACGATCTGGAGCAGTACTTC.